A single sample gave rise to the 20 T cell receptor beta chains below, sequenced in a study of T cells after posttransplantation cyclophosphamide. Here immunoSEQ multiplex PCR was the method, and the copy in TCRdb shows in-frame clones only, minus some. The table lists about 3,800 clones, 90% to 95% of them singletons. The material sequenced was naive CD4+ T cells sorted from PBMCs. The receptors shown here come from a man between 45 and 60 years old.

The V call is TRBV5-1, the J call TRBJ2-7, with TRBD2 matching 7 bases. From germline, CDR1 is SGHRS and CDR2 YFSETQ. The J segment lost 2 bases and the V segment lost 4 bases, leaving 6 bases of the junction unmatched. CDR3 length: 14 amino acids. The CDR3 DNA follows: TGCGCCAGCAGCGAAGGACTAGTACCCTACGAGCAGTACTTC. It encodes CASSEGLVPYEQYF.

The chain recombines TRBV11-3 with TRBJ2-7; D gene unclear. The germline V gene has CDR1 SGHNT and CDR2 YENEEA. The CDR3 spans 14 residues. Between the trimmed V and J ends, which lost 4 bases and 3 bases, there was a span of 13 bases. DNA of the CDR3: TGTGCCAGCAGCTCACCTGTGGCTGGCTACGAGCAGTACTTC. Its protein product is CASSSPVAGYEQYF.

The chain carries TRBV5-1 and TRBJ1-5; no firm D call. Trimming took off 0 bases at V and 7 bases at J, with 14 bases between the two ends. This CDR3 spans 15 amino acids. Per germline, CDR1 SGHRS and CDR2 YFSETQ. This chain's CDR3 is CASSLDDGFGQPQHF. The CDR3 region has the DNA TGCGCCAGCAGCTTGGACGACGGGTTCGGGCAGCCCCAGCATTTT.

The gene calls are TRBV7-3 and TRBJ2-5; 11 bases fit TRBD2. The CDR3 totals 15 residues. CDR1 is SGHTA, CDR2 FQGTGA, per germline. J gave up 3 bases and V 6 bases, and 6 bases lay outside the gene matches. CDR3 coding DNA: TGTGCCAGCAGGGACCCGGGACTAGCGGAAGAGACCCAGTACTTC. Translation: CASRDPGLAEETQYF.

This sequence joins TRBV4-2 and TRBJ1-2; TRBD1 aligns across 7 bases. In germline, CDR1 is LGHNA, CDR2 YNFKEQ. The V and J ends lost 4 bases and 4 bases, in that order; junction bases with no gene match: 9. The CDR3 runs 15 residues. The CDR3 region has the DNA TGTGCCAGCAGCCCAGGACAGGCGCTAACCTATGGCTACACCTTC. This codes for CASSPGQALTYGYTF.

The J gene is TRBJ2-2, the V gene TRBV5-6, with 10 bases lining up with TRBD2. The J segment lost 5 bases and the V segment lost 5 bases, leaving 6 bases of the junction unmatched. CDR1 SGHDT and CDR2 YYEEEE come from the germline V gene. This CDR3 contains 15 residues. The CDR3 coding sequence is TGTGCCAGCAGAAGAGCGGGGGGGCGGACCGGGGAGCTGTTTTTT. Translating gives CASRRAGGRTGELFF.

The table lists this clone with a count of one. The V gene is TRBV30, the J gene TRBJ2-5; tentative D call: TRBD2 (5 bases). Germline CDR1 is GTSNPN and CDR2 is SVGIG (reference sequence). The CDR3 consists of 12 residues. Trimming removed 4 bases from V and 1 base from J, with 7 bases in between. The CDR3 bases are TGTGCCTGGAACAGCGGCCAAGAGACCCAGTACTTC. Protein product: CAWNSGQETQYF.

The rearrangement links TRBV19 to TRBJ1-1, with a possible D match to TRBD1 (6 bases). Per germline, CDR1 LNHDA and CDR2 SQIVND (reference sequence). The V end was cut by 7 bases, the J end by 5 bases, with 14 bases between. The CDR3 is 13 amino acids. CDR3 nucleotides: TGTGCCAGTACCAGGGGAGACGGGACTGAAGCTTTCTTT. This codes for CASTRGDGTEAFF.

The chain couples TRBV9 to TRBJ2-3; a weak D match, TRBD1 (6 bases). Germline V gene data show CDR1 as SGDLS and CDR2 as YYNGEE. V lost 0 bases, J lost 5 bases, and 22 bases lay in between. The CDR3 is 18 amino acids. CDR3 sequence: CASSVAARSSGAGDTQYF. CDR3 coding DNA: TGTGCCAGCAGCGTAGCTGCAAGGAGTTCAGGGGCTGGAGATACGCAGTATTTT. Full variable domain (rest looked up from reference TRBV9 and TRBJ2-3): DSGVTQTPKHLITATGQRVTLRCSPRSGDLSVYWYQQSLDQGLQFLIQYYNGEERAKGNILERFSAQQFPDLHSELNLSSLELGDSALYFCASSVAARSSGAGDTQYFGPGTRLTVL.

The rearrangement uses TRBV5-4 and TRBJ2-7; D is uncertain. The CDR3 is 13 amino acids. The germline gives CDR1 SGHNT, CDR2 YYREEE (reference sequence). With 2 bases removed from V and 6 bases from J, the gap between germline ends came to 12 bases. The CDR3 loop reads CASSLIIRSEQYF. The CDR3, as DNA: TGTGCCAGCAGCTTAATCATCAGGTCCGAGCAGTACTTC. Full variable domain (outside the CDR3, taken from reference TRBV5-4 and TRBJ2-7): ETGVTQSPTHLIKTRGQQVTLRCSSQSGHNTVSWYQQALGQGPQFIFQYYREEENGRGNFPPRFSGLQFPNYSSELNVNALELDDSALYLCASSLIIRSEQYFGPGTRLTVT.

As DNA, the CDR3 is TGCGCCAGCAGCCCCGGACTAGCGGGAGAGGTTACGCAGTATTTT. Protein: CASSPGLAGEVTQYF. The genes are TRBV5-1 and TRBJ2-3, with TRBD2 matching over 13 bases. The CDR3 runs to 15 residues. CDR1 is SGHRS and CDR2 is YFSETQ in the germline V gene. Trimming cost V 4 bases and J 8 bases; bases outside gene matches: 7.

This chain links TRBV5-1 with TRBJ2-2; 11 bases are shared with TRBD1. V gave up 5 bases and J gave up 7 bases; unmatched junction bases: 4. Germline lookup yields CDR1 SGHRS and CDR2 YFSETQ. The CDR3 spans 14 residues. CDR3 sequence (DNA): TGCGCCAGCAGTGGACAGGGGGCAATCGGGGAGCTGTTTTTT. It translates to CASSGQGAIGELFF.

The chain has TRBV28 and TRBJ1-2, with 7 bases matching TRBD1. V gave up 5 bases and J gave up 4 bases; unmatched junction bases: 1. Per the germline V gene, CDR1 is MDHEN and CDR2 is SYDVKM. The CDR3 is made up of 12 amino acids. CDR3 DNA sequence: TGTGCCAGCAGTGGGGACAGCTATGGCTACACCTTC. Protein sequence: CASSGDSYGYTF.

The genes are TRBV29-1 and TRBJ2-1, with 8 positions matching TRBD1. There are 15 residues in the CDR3. The V segment lost 4 bases and the J segment 1 base; nucleotides outside the gene matches: 6. Germline lookup yields CDR1 SQVTM and CDR2 ANQGSEA. The CDR3 protein is CSVGQGAGSYNEQFF. CDR3 nucleotides: TGCAGCGTTGGGCAGGGGGCGGGATCCTACAATGAGCAGTTCTTC.

V and J are TRBV2 and TRBJ2-7; the D gene is possibly TRBD1 (5 bases). V lost 7 bases and J 5 bases, leaving 18 bases between the germline ends. CDR3 length: 14 amino acids. Germline assignment: CDR1 SNHLY and CDR2 FYNNEI. CDR3 bases: TGTGCCAGCAACAGAGCAGGGCGGAATGACGAGCAGTACTTC. As protein: CASNRAGRNDEQYF.

The chain uses TRBV6-1 and TRBJ1-2, with 8 bases that match TRBD1. CDR1 MNHNS and CDR2 SASEGT come from the germline V gene. V shed 4 bases, J shed 0 bases, and the junction held 7 bases outside the gene matches. The length of the CDR3 is 16 residues. The CDR3 DNA is TGTGCCAGCAGTGGGGGTCCGGGACAGGCTAACTATGGCTACACCTTC. Translated, it gives CASSGGPGQANYGYTF.

Only one count was recorded for this clone. The chain combines TRBV6-1 with TRBJ1-1; D gene ambiguous. Trimming pared 1 base from V and 1 base from J, leaving 10 bases between. The germline V gene encodes CDR1 MNHNS and CDR2 SASEGT. The CDR3 extends over 15 amino acids. The CDR3 loop reads CASSEGVRTNTEAFF. CDR3 nucleotide sequence: TGTGCCAGCAGTGAAGGAGTTCGAACGAACACTGAAGCTTTCTTT.

This chain links TRBV29-1 with TRBJ2-1; 8 nucleotides align to TRBD2. The CDR3 covers 14 residues. The germline CDR1 and CDR2 sequences are SQVTM and ANQGSEA. With 6 bases clipped from V and 9 bases from J, the junction kept 13 bases outside the gene matches. CDR3 nucleotide sequence: TGCAGCGTATCCCCCGGGAGGGAGCTAAGTGAGCAGTTCTTC. Translating gives CSVSPGRELSEQFF.

The chain is built from TRBV7-2 and TRBJ2-6; 7 bases align to TRBD1. There are 19 residues in the CDR3. Trimming cost V 5 bases and J 0 bases; bases outside gene matches: 13. Germline lookup yields CDR1 SGHTA and CDR2 FQGNSA. CDR3 in DNA: TGTGCCAGCAGCCTACCAAGGGGACAGCAGAGCTCTGGGGCCAACGTCCTGACTTTC. The encoded protein is CASSLPRGQQSSGANVLTF.

The rearrangement links TRBV28 to TRBJ2-2, with a tentative D call TRBD2 (5 bases). With 5 bases removed from V and 0 bases from J, the gap between germline ends came to 16 bases. The CDR3 totals 17 residues. CDR1 is MDHEN and CDR2 is SYDVKM in the germline V gene. CDR3 coding DNA: TGTGCCAGCAGTCCTAATCTCCTAGCCTCGAACACCGGGGAGCTGTTTTTT. It codes for CASSPNLLASNTGELFF.